One sample yielded the 26 T cell receptor beta chains listed below, sequenced in a study of regulatory and conventional T cells in RAG deficiency. Clones were sequenced by immunoSEQ multiplex PCR, and TCRdb holds only the in-frame ones, with some missing. The table has tens of thousands of clones, 80% to 95% seen once. Regulatory T cells were sorted from blood as CD4+ CD25-high CD127-low cells. In addition, the sample was reused for a study of regulatory T cells. This second study says: The primer mix had 52 TRBV and 13 TRBJ primers.

The sequencing sample was made of Tregs sorted from blood. The receptors were gathered from a human donor in good health.

The chain is built from TRBV5-1 and TRBJ2-7; 12 bases line up with TRBD1. V was clipped by 4 bases and J by 8 bases; unmatched bases: 10. The CDR3 length is 15 residues. CDR1 is SGHRS, CDR2 YFSETQ, per germline. CDR3 nucleotide sequence: TGCGCCAGCAGCGCTCCAACCCGGGACAGGGGGCAGCAGTACTTC. It yields the protein CASSAPTRDRGQQYF.

J is TRBJ2-7 and V is TRBV6-5; D might be TRBD1 or TRBD2, each matching 5 bases. Deletions cut 2 bases from V and 3 bases from J, with 8 bases between. Germline CDR1 is MNHEY and CDR2 is SVGAGI. The CDR3 has 13 amino acids. CDR3 sequence reads: CASSYRGDYEQYF. In nucleotides, the CDR3 is TGTGCCAGCAGTTACAGGGGAGACTACGAGCAGTACTTC.

The chain recombines TRBV29-1 with TRBJ2-7; weak D call: TRBD1 (5 bases). Germline V gives CDR1 SQVTM, CDR2 ANQGSEA. This CDR3 is 13 amino acids long. V lost 3 bases to trimming and J lost 0 bases, with 9 bases between them. This CDR3 is CSVEAGRSYEQYF. CDR3 DNA: TGCAGCGTTGAGGCAGGGCGCTCCTACGAGCAGTACTTC.

The J gene is TRBJ1-4, the V gene TRBV4-2; D not resolved. The V end was cut by 0 bases, the J end by 2 bases, with 1 base between. CDR3 length equals 13 residues. Per the germline V gene, CDR1 is LGHNA and CDR2 is YNFKEQ. This chain's CDR3 is CASSQETNEKLFF. CDR3 in DNA: TGTGCCAGCAGCCAAGAGACTAATGAAAAACTGTTTTTT.

This clone was recorded once. The rearrangement links TRBV18 to TRBJ2-4; the match to TRBD1 covers 7 bases. The CDR3 has 17 amino acids. The V segment lost 2 bases and the J segment 8 bases; nucleotides outside the gene matches: 15. Germline V gene lookup returns CDR1 KGHSH and CDR2 LQKENI. The CDR3 here is CASSPAPGGMIRDIQYF. For the CDR3, the DNA is TGTGCCAGCTCACCAGCTCCAGGGGGTATGATTAGGGACATTCAGTACTTC.

This clone occurred once. The chain has TRBV7-9 and TRBJ2-7; D is undetermined. CDR1 and CDR2 from the germline V gene are SEHNR and FQNEAQ (reference sequence). V was shortened by 4 bases and J by 0 bases, with 4 bases between the two germline ends. This CDR3 is built from 12 residues. The CDR3 DNA follows: TGTGCCAGCAGCTCTAGCTCCTACGAGCAGTACTTC. It codes for CASSSSSYEQYF.

The genes are TRBV6-1 and TRBJ1-5; tentatively, D is TRBD1 (5 bases). CDR1 MNHNS and CDR2 SASEGT come from the germline V gene. The CDR3 extends over 12 amino acids. Trimming shortened V by 10 bases and J by 2 bases, and 9 bases separated the two germline ends. The CDR3, as DNA: TGTGCCACCTCCAGGGGCAATCAGCCCCAGCATTTT. It yields the protein CATSRGNQPQHF.

This chain connects TRBV19 to TRBJ2-3; TRBD2 aligns across 9 bases. The CDR3 extends over 15 amino acids. Losses at the gene ends were 7 bases for V and 1 base for J; bases not matched to a gene: 6. Germline values: CDR1 LNHDA, CDR2 SQIVND (reference sequence). CDR3 nucleotides: TGTGCCAGTAAGACCAAGCGGGGGGGCACAGATACGCAGTATTTT. Its protein product is CASKTKRGGTDTQYF.

The J gene is TRBJ1-2, the V gene TRBV6-6; maybe TRBD1 (5 bases). Trimming pared 0 bases from V and 4 bases from J, leaving 12 bases between. This CDR3 is built from 15 residues. Per the germline V gene, CDR1 is MNHNY and CDR2 is SVGAGI (reference sequence). For the CDR3, the DNA is TGTGCCAGCAGTTACTCGGTTTGGGGGGGCTATGGCTACACCTTC. As protein: CASSYSVWGGYGYTF.

The chain couples TRBV18 to TRBJ1-6; 7 bases fit TRBD1. V lost 4 bases to trimming and J lost 5 bases; unmatched junction nucleotides: 8. Per the germline V gene, CDR1 is KGHSH and CDR2 is LQKENI. CDR3 size: 16 residues. CDR3 residues: CASSLAEGAHNSPLHF. The CDR3, as DNA: TGTGCCAGCTCACTCGCCGAGGGGGCCCATAATTCACCCCTCCACTTT.

This clone was counted only a few times. V and J are TRBV7-9 and TRBJ1-6; the D gene is possibly TRBD1 (6 bases). This CDR3 has 16 amino acids. Germline lookup yields CDR1 SEHNR and CDR2 FQNEAQ (reference sequence). The ends were cut back, 2 bases at V and 6 bases at J, with 14 bases in the middle. CDR3 protein: CASSLISGQSNSPLHF. CDR3 in DNA: TGTGCCAGCAGCTTAATTTCGGGACAAAGTAATTCACCCCTCCACTTT.

V usage is TRBV5-4 and J usage is TRBJ2-7, with 11 bases lining up with TRBD2. J gave up 0 bases and V 4 bases, and 9 bases lay outside the gene matches. This CDR3 has 17 amino acids. Germline CDR1 and CDR2: SGHNT and YYREEE (reference sequence). The CDR3 DNA is TGTGCCAGCAGCCGTAGCGGGGGGGCACCTAGCTCCTACGAGCAGTACTTC. Protein: CASSRSGGAPSSYEQYF.

The rearrangement uses TRBV7-8 and TRBJ2-3; either TRBD1 or TRBD2 may supply D (6 bases each). The CDR3 is made up of 18 amino acids. V was pared by 7 bases and J by 1 base, with 24 bases between. The germline V gene has CDR1 SGHVS and CDR2 FQNEAQ. The CDR3 spells CASTGSGATLIRTDTQYF. The CDR3 region has the DNA TGTGCCAGCACCGGCTCGGGGGCCACTTTAATCCGCACAGATACGCAGTATTTT.

CDR3: CASSLGGYRDYNQPQHF. DNA of the CDR3: TGTGCCAGCAGCTTGGGGGGTTACAGGGATTACAATCAGCCCCAGCATTTT. The chain links TRBV5-6 to TRBJ1-5; D possibly corresponds to TRBD1 (6 bases). The V end lost 0 bases, the J end lost 3 bases, and 16 bases lay between the germline ends. Per germline, CDR1 SGHDT and CDR2 YYEEEE. The CDR3 is made up of 17 amino acids.

V usage is TRBV5-8 and J usage is TRBJ2-5, with D maybe TRBD2 (8 bases). The CDR3 runs to 16 residues. CDR1 is SGHTS, CDR2 YDEGEE, per germline. V gave up 4 bases and J gave up 5 bases, with 21 bases separating them. CDR3 in DNA: TGTGCCAGCAGCCAGGGGGTAGCGGGACTCGTGGAGACCCAGTACTTC. Translated, it gives CASSQGVAGLVETQYF. The entire variable domain, with the rest obtained from reference TRBV5-8 and TRBJ2-5, is as follows: EAGVTQSPTHLIKTRGQQATLRCSPISGHTSVYWYQQALGLGLQFLLWYDEGEERNRGNFPPRFSGRQFPNYSSELNVNALELEDSALYLCASSQGVAGLVETQYFGPGTRLLVL.

The chain combines TRBV2 with TRBJ2-7, with 9 bases identical to TRBD1. Germline V gives CDR1 SNHLY, CDR2 FYNNEI. V trimming: 8 bases; J trimming: 3 bases; junction bases outside the gene matches: 2. CDR3 length: 12 amino acids. This CDR3 is CASGQGSYEQYF. CDR3 DNA: TGTGCCAGCGGACAGGGGAGCTACGAGCAGTACTTC.

This clone was seen just once. The genes are TRBV5-5 and TRBJ1-5, with 9 bases matching TRBD1. Germline-derived CDR1 and CDR2 are SGHKS and YYEKEE (reference sequence). This CDR3 spans 16 amino acids. V lost 4 bases and J lost 7; bases outside the gene matches: 12. The CDR3 loop is CASSLIQGAAGQPQHF. In DNA form, the CDR3 reads TGTGCCAGCAGCCTAATACAGGGGGCGGCGGGGCAGCCCCAGCATTTT. Complete variable domain (other parts from reference TRBV5-5 and TRBJ1-5): DAGVTQSPTHLIKTRGQQVTLRCSPISGHKSVSWYQQVLGQGPQFIFQYYEKEERGRGNFPDRFSARQFPNYSSELNVNALLLGDSALYLCASSLIQGAAGQPQHFGDGTRLSIL.

This chain links TRBV4-2 with TRBJ2-2; 8 nucleotides line up with TRBD1. The CDR3 is made up of 17 amino acids. Germline-derived CDR1 and CDR2 are LGHNA and YNFKEQ. Losses at the gene ends were 0 bases for V and 1 base for J; bases not matched to a gene: 4. The CDR3 DNA reads TGTGCCAGCAGCCAAGAATTCGGGACAGGGAACACCGGGGAGCTGTTTTTT. This gives the protein CASSQEFGTGNTGELFF.

The chain joins TRBV5-6 to TRBJ1-3, with D unresolved. With 0 bases removed from V and 0 bases from J, the gap between germline ends came to 10 bases. This CDR3 has 16 amino acids. CDR1 is SGHDT and CDR2 is YYEEEE in the germline V gene. The CDR3 loop is CASSLEALLSGNTIYF. DNA of the CDR3: TGTGCCAGCAGCTTGGAGGCACTTCTCTCTGGAAACACCATATATTTT.

The V call is TRBV19, the J call TRBJ2-7, with TRBD1 matching over 10 bases. With V trimmed by 5 bases and J by 1 base, 8 bases remained unmatched. The CDR3 has 16 residues. Germline-derived CDR1 and CDR2 are LNHDA and SQIVND (reference sequence). CDR3 bases: TGTGCCAGTAGTGTAGGCGGGACAGGGGCATCCTACGAGCAGTACTTC. Translated, it gives CASSVGGTGASYEQYF.

The V and J genes are TRBV6-5 and TRBJ1-1, with D possibly TRBD1 on 5 matching bases. The V end lost 6 bases, the J end lost 3 bases, and 11 bases lay between the germline ends. The CDR3 runs to 13 residues. Per the germline V gene, CDR1 is MNHEY and CDR2 is SVGAGI. The CDR3 DNA reads as TGTGCCAGCAGCCTCCTCAGGGACACTGAAGCTTTCTTT. This sequence encodes CASSLLRDTEAFF.

CDR3 sequence: CASSSGHISGNTIYF. In DNA, the CDR3 is TGTGCCAGTAGTTCGGGACACATCTCTGGAAACACCATATATTTT. The J gene is TRBJ1-3, the V gene TRBV19; a weak D match, TRBD1 (6 bases). Germline-derived CDR1 and CDR2 are LNHDA and SQIVND (reference sequence). Trimming pared 5 bases from V and 0 bases from J, leaving 11 bases between. The length of the CDR3 is 15 residues.

Written as DNA, the CDR3 is TGTGCCTGGAGTCTGACAGGGGCAGAGACCCAGTACTTC. This codes for CAWSLTGAETQYF. The J gene is TRBJ2-5, the V gene TRBV30, with 8 bases that match TRBD1. This CDR3 has 13 amino acids. V lost 2 bases to trimming and J lost 4 bases; unmatched junction nucleotides: 3. The germline V gene has CDR1 GTSNPN and CDR2 SVGIG (reference sequence).

The genes are TRBV5-1 and TRBJ2-3; TRBD2 agrees at 10 bases. The V gene's germline CDR1 is SGHRS and CDR2 YFSETQ. The V and J ends lost 4 bases and 1 base, in that order; junction bases with no gene match: 6. The CDR3 has 16 amino acids. CDR3 nucleotide sequence: TGCGCCAGCAGCCGAGCGGGGGGGATCGGCACAGATACGCAGTATTTT. It specifies CASSRAGGIGTDTQYF. Variable domain in full (rest from reference TRBV5-1 and TRBJ2-3): KAGVTQTPRYLIKTRGQQVTLSCSPISGHRSVSWYQQTPGQGLQFLFEYFSETQRNKGNFPGRFSGRQFSNSRSEMNVSTLELGDSALYLCASSRAGGIGTDTQYFGPGTRLTVL.

This chain links TRBV5-5 with TRBJ1-1; the D gene is possibly TRBD1 (5 bases). Trimming took off 1 base at V and 4 bases at J, with 11 bases between the two ends. This CDR3 is 14 amino acids long. Germline CDR1 SGHKS, CDR2 YYEKEE (reference sequence). CDR3 amino acids: CASSLWGWGTEAFF. As DNA, the CDR3 is TGTGCCAGCAGCTTGTGGGGCTGGGGCACTGAAGCTTTCTTT.

This clone appeared once. The chain carries TRBV5-5 and TRBJ2-7, with 7 bases matching TRBD2. V trimming: 0 bases; J trimming: 2 bases; junction bases outside the gene matches: 8. Germline V gene sequence: CDR1 SGHKS, CDR2 YYEKEE (reference sequence). There are 16 residues in the CDR3. The CDR3 sequence: CASSLVSSSGTYEQYF. DNA for the CDR3: TGTGCCAGCAGCTTGGTTTCGTCTAGCGGTACCTACGAGCAGTACTTC.